Below, 23 T cell receptor beta chains from the same sample are listed, as sequenced in a study of T cells expressing NK-cell markers. TCRdb re-called the 5' RACE reads; one entry per CDR3 protein, DNA not given. The table lists 400,000 to 450,000 distinct CDR3 sequences. Material for sequencing was blood T cells: a sorted CD56 or NKG2C T cell subset, CD4+ or CD8+ T cells, or bulk PBMC T cells (not recorded which). These receptors were collected from a woman between 18 and 69 years old in good health.

The chain has TRBV20-1 and TRBJ1-4; lacking DNA, the TRBD1 call made by TCRdb goes unchecked. The germline CDR1 and CDR2 sequences are DFQATT and SNEGSKA (reference sequence). The CDR3 totals 16 residues. CDR3 loop: CSARGGRGVRGEKLFF.

The chain carries TRBV15 and TRBJ2-7. The CDR3 contains 16 residues. Germline V CDR1 and CDR2: LNHNV, YYDKDF (reference sequence). The CDR3 protein is CATSRDITDFSYEQYF. Combining the CDR3 with reference TRBV15 and TRBJ2-7 gives the whole variable domain DAMVIQNPRYQVTQFGKPVTLSCSQTLNHNVMYWYQQKSSQAPKLLFHYYDKDFNNEADTPDNFQSRRPNTSFCFLDIRSPGLGDTAMYLCATSRDITDFSYEQYFGPGTRLTVT.

The V and J genes are TRBV28 and TRBJ1-5. There are 13 residues in the CDR3. The V gene's germline CDR1 is MDHEN and CDR2 SYDVKM. The CDR3 loop reads CASSLDRVKPQHF.

This sequence joins TRBV20-1 and TRBJ2-1. Germline V gene sequence: CDR1 DFQATT, CDR2 SNEGSKA (reference sequence). This CDR3 has 15 residues. CDR3 sequence: CSARTLAGTYNEQFF.

The chain has TRBV9 and TRBJ2-2; TCRdb reports TRBD1, a call that lacks DNA to check it against. Germline V CDR1 and CDR2: SGDLS, YYNGEE. The CDR3 length is 19 residues. The chain's CDR3 is CASSPRIGDRVSGTGELFF.

The gene calls are TRBV27 and TRBJ2-2. This CDR3 is built from 14 residues. Germline-derived CDR1 and CDR2 are MNHEY and SMNVEV (reference sequence). The CDR3 reads CASSFAVNTGELFF.

The J gene is TRBJ1-1, the V gene TRBV6-1. Germline V gives CDR1 MNHNS, CDR2 SASEGT. There are 14 residues in the CDR3. The CDR3: CASSEGAANTEAFF.

The V gene is TRBV5-1, the J gene TRBJ2-4; TCRdb proposes TRBD1, but this gene call is untestable without DNA. The CDR3 has 16 amino acids. In germline, CDR1 is SGHRS, CDR2 YFSETQ. CDR3 amino acids: CASSKQTGTLGDIQYF.

V gene TRBV24-1 combines with J gene TRBJ2-3; TCRdb calls TRBD2, which cannot be checked without DNA. The CDR3 extends over 16 amino acids. Germline lookup yields CDR1 KGHDR and CDR2 SFDVKD. CDR3 in amino acids: CATSGQGSGRMDTQYF.

The rearrangement uses TRBV6-2 or TRBV6-3 and TRBJ2-3. This CDR3 comprises 11 residues. Germline V CDR1 and CDR2: MNHEY, SVGEGT. The CDR3 sequence is CASSYMNTQYF.

V usage is TRBV20-1 and J usage is TRBJ2-3; TCRdb lists TRBD2, though no DNA is available to test this call. The CDR3 length is 15 residues. In germline, CDR1 is DFQATT, CDR2 SNEGSKA (reference sequence). This chain's CDR3 is CSGGLAERRADTQYF.

J is TRBJ2-1 and V is TRBV11-2; TCRdb calls TRBD1, which cannot be checked without DNA. Germline values: CDR1 SGHAT, CDR2 FQNNGV. This CDR3 spans 16 amino acids. CDR3 in amino acids: CASSLVWGVGFNEQFF.

The chain is built from TRBV7-9 and TRBJ2-7. This CDR3 region has 14 residues. Germline assignment: CDR1 SEHNR and CDR2 FQNEAQ (reference sequence). The CDR3 sequence: CASSLDRTSYEQYF. The full variable domain, its missing parts supplied by reference TRBV7-9 and TRBJ2-7, is DTGVSQNPRHKITKRGQNVTFRCDPISEHNRLYWYRQTLGQGPEFLTYFQNEAQLEKSRLLSDRFSAERPKGSFSTLEIQRTEQGDSAMYLCASSLDRTSYEQYFGPGTRLTVT.

The rearrangement uses TRBV5-4 and TRBJ2-7; no DNA is available, so the TRBD2 call from TCRdb remains unchecked. Germline V gives CDR1 SGHNT, CDR2 YYREEE (reference sequence). The CDR3 contains 16 residues. CDR3 amino acids: CASSESRASGSYEQYF.

The genes are TRBV28 and TRBJ2-3; lacking DNA, the TRBD1 call made by TCRdb goes unchecked. CDR3 length: 15 residues. Germline CDR1 is MDHEN and CDR2 is SYDVKM. The CDR3 sequence is CASSSRPRGADTQYF.

The chain is built from TRBV14 and TRBJ2-1; TCRdb's D gene call, TRBD1, goes unchecked for lack of DNA. CDR1 SGHDN and CDR2 FVKESK come from the germline V gene. The CDR3 spans 14 residues. CDR3 protein: CASSQEITGNEQFF.

The rearrangement joins TRBV11-2 to TRBJ2-1; without DNA, the TCRdb call of TRBD2 cannot be checked. This CDR3 comprises 16 residues. From germline, CDR1 is SGHAT and CDR2 FQNNGV. CDR3 sequence reads: CASSEHRAHSYNEQFF.

The chain is built from TRBV29-1 and TRBJ2-5; the TCRdb D gene call, TRBD2, has no DNA to confirm it. CDR1 is SQVTM and CDR2 is ANQGSEA in the germline V gene. The CDR3 is 14 residues long. This CDR3 reads CSVERGTKQETQYF. Full variable domain (missing parts from reference TRBV29-1 and TRBJ2-5): SAVISQKPSRDICQRGTSLTIQCQVDSQVTMMFWYRQQPGQSLTLIATANQGSEATYESGFVIDKFPISRPNLTFSTLTVSNMSPEDSSIYLCSVERGTKQETQYFGPGTRLLVL.

This sequence joins TRBV29-1 and TRBJ2-2; TCRdb designates TRBD2, a call that cannot be tested without DNA. The CDR3 spans 13 residues. Germline assignment: CDR1 SQVTM and CDR2 ANQGSEA. CDR3 protein: CSVAGTITGELFF.

The rearrangement links TRBV27 to TRBJ2-4; the D gene TCRdb calls, TRBD1, cannot be checked with no DNA. Germline loops: CDR1 MNHEY, CDR2 SMNVEV (reference sequence). There are 14 residues in the CDR3. The CDR3 is CASSLVGQGNIQYF.

The V call is TRBV7-2, the J call TRBJ1-2; TCRdb's D call of TRBD1 is untestable without DNA. CDR1 SGHTA and CDR2 FQGNSA come from the germline V gene. The length of the CDR3 is 15 residues. This CDR3 reads CASSLNTGGNYGYTF.

The chain has TRBV6-5 and TRBJ1-6. The CDR3 loop spans 16 amino acids. The germline V gene has CDR1 MNHEY and CDR2 SVGAGI. CDR3 in amino acids: CASSYPLQGNNSPLHF.

The chain is built from TRBV7-2 and TRBJ1-2. The germline V gene has CDR1 SGHTA and CDR2 FQGNSA. This CDR3 is built from 11 residues. CDR3 amino acids: CASSLVVGYTF.